A selection of T cell receptor beta chains follows, all from one sample in a study of blood T cell repertoires in COVID-19. Method: immunoSEQ multiplex PCR; TCRdb's copy keeps in-frame clones and lacks some. The sample lists roughly 62,000 clones; roughly 92% were seen once. Sequenced sample: peripheral blood. The source is a human donor in a cohort sampled during active COVID-19. The CDR3 runs from the conserved cysteine through the conserved F or W. A D gene is named only where the DNA matches it firmly. Rows give clone size only sometimes, using once, few, many, or a class for an expanded clone.

j_gene	abundance	v_gene	d_gene	CDR3aa
TRBJ1-1	once	TRBV3-1/TRBV3-2	.	CASSFWGDVSGTEAFF
TRBJ2-3	once	TRBV6-6	TRBD2	CASSRLGMTSEITDTQYF
TRBJ2-7	once	TRBV12-3/TRBV12-4	TRBD2	CASSYGLAGTKLF
TRBJ2-1	.	TRBV5-5	TRBD1	CASSLGQGLNEQFF
TRBJ1-1	.	TRBV11-2	.	CASSLAKNTEAFF
TRBJ1-4	.	TRBV20-1	.	CSASAREKLFF
TRBJ2-1	.	TRBV5-4	TRBD2	CASSARLAGLTYNEQFF
TRBJ1-3	.	TRBV5-6	TRBD1	CASSLTGDLNTIYF
TRBJ1-1	.	TRBV7-2	TRBD1	CASSSTGGGVNTEAFF
TRBJ2-3	.	TRBV30	TRBD2	CAWTPPGGSPDTQYF
TRBJ1-1	.	TRBV30	.	CAWSVNREAFF
TRBJ1-5	.	TRBV6-2/TRBV6-3	.	CASSSSVLQPQHF
TRBJ1-2	.	TRBV5-4	TRBD1	CASSSDRGSYGYTF
TRBJ1-1	.	TRBV3-1/TRBV3-2	.	CASSHRQNGAFF
TRBJ2-2	.	TRBV12-3/TRBV12-4	.	CASSVLTGELFF
TRBJ1-4	.	TRBV6-1	.	CASSELEGGEKLFF
TRBJ2-3	.	TRBV24-1	.	CATSDPRGEDTQYF
TRBJ2-7	.	TRBV30	.	CAWSREAASYEQYF